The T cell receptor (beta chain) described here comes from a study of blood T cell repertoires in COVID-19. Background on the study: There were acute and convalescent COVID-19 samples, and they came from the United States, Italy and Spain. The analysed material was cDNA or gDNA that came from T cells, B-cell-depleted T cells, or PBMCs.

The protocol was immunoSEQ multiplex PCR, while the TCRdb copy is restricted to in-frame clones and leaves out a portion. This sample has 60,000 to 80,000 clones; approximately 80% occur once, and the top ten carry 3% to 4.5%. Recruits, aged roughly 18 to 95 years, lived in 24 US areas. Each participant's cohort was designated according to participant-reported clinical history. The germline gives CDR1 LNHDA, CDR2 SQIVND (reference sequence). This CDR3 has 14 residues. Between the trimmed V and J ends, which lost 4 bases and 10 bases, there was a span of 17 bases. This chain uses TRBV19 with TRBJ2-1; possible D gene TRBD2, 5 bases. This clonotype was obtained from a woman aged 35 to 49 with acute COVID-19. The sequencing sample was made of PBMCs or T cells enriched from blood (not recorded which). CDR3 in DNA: TGTGCCAGTAGTAAGTCCACTAGGCAGCGGGAGCAGTTCTTC. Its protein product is CASSKSTRQREQFF.